The source of this T cell receptor beta chain is a study of radiation and T cells in renal cell carcinoma. The time point is: blood 4 weeks post-SBRT, at nephrectomy. The sample's treatment: 15 Gy SBRT to primary tumor, nephrectomy 4 weeks later. Nephrectomy followed 15 Gy stereotactic body radiation by 4 weeks. Blood was sampled at baseline, 2 weeks and 4 weeks after SBRT. The tumor was a clear cell renal cell carcinoma. This CDR3 region has 16 residues. Germline CDR1 and CDR2: SGHNT and YYREEE (reference sequence). V shed 4 bases and J shed 1 base, with 16 bases lying between them. Turning to this clone: Its antigen is as yet unknown.

General study points: In blood, top tumor clones expanded by 2 weeks, shrinking by 4.

TCRdb keeps only in-frame clones here, not all; method: immunoSEQ multiplex PCR. The data show around 170,000 clones, about 88% seen once. The sequence was collected from a woman aged 45-59 years with renal cell carcinoma. The sample in question was blood, obtained from a patient whose treatment included radiotherapy and nephrectomy. The V and J genes are TRBV5-4 and TRBJ2-3, with a tentative D call TRBD2 (6 bases). In nucleotides, the CDR3 is TGTGCCAGCAGCCCCTACCCCGGGGGACGCACAGATACGCAGTATTTT. It specifies CASSPYPGGRTDTQYF. Filled out from reference TRBV5-4 and TRBJ2-3, the complete variable domain reads ETGVTQSPTHLIKTRGQQVTLRCSSQSGHNTVSWYQQALGQGPQFIFQYYREEENGRGNFPPRFSGLQFPNYSSELNVNALELDDSALYLCASSPYPGGRTDTQYFGPGTRLTVL.